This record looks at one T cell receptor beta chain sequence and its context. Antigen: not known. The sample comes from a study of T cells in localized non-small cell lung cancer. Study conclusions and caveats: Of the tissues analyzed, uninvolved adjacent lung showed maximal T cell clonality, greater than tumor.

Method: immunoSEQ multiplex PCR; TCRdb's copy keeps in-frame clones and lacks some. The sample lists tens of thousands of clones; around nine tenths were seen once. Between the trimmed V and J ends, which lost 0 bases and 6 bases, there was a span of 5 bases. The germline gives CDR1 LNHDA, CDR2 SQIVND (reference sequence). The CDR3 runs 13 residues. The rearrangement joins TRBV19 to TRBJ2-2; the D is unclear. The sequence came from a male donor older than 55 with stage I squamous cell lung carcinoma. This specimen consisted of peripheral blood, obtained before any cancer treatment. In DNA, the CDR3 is TGTGCCAGTAGTATAGATCGGGCCGGGGAGCTGTTTTTT. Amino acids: CASSIDRAGELFF.